Sequencing of this TCR beta chain was carried out in a study of T cell responses to AZD1222 COVID-19 vaccine. On this clone: The antigen is not known.

Profiling relied on immunoSEQ multiplex PCR, and the TCRdb table lists in-frame clones only, not all of them. The table has about 150,000 clones, 88% seen once. Study results and limitations: Clonal diversity may have been underestimated, and the donors were mostly white British, with more females than males. When two AZD1222 doses had been given, Spike-specific TCR breadth and depth rose.

Sequenced here: peripheral blood, sampled on day 0 of AZD1222 vaccination. The TCR was taken from an adult in good health.

CDR3 amino acids: CASSHGTSGYNEQFF. The DNA for the CDR3 is TGCGCCAGCAGCCACGGGACTAGCGGTTACAATGAGCAGTTCTTC. The V gene is TRBV4-3, the J gene TRBJ2-1; 11 positions match TRBD2. V trimming: 3 bases; J trimming: 4 bases; junction bases outside the gene matches: 2. This CDR3 region has 15 residues. Germline CDR1 reads LGHNA; CDR2 reads YSLEER.